This entry lists 27 T cell receptor beta chains sequenced from one sample in a study of liver allograft versus peripheral blood T cells. Study-wide background: Peripheral blood of the recipients supplied T cell receptor repertoires that were compared with those in transplanted livers.

TCRdb reprocessed the reads via MiXCR and lists one record per CDR3 protein. The sample carries roughly 6,700 distinct CDR3 sequences, 15% to 20% recorded once. The source of these receptors is a human patient who had a liver transplant. Some T cells may have originated in the graft donor.

This clonotype has a count of ten or more. This sequence joins TRBV10-3 and TRBJ1-2, with 8 bases matching TRBD1. V gave up 5 bases and J gave up 3 bases; unmatched junction bases: 14. CDR1 and CDR2 (germline): ENHRY, SYGVKD. The CDR3 length is 17 residues. DNA of the CDR3: TGTGCCATCAGTCAGACACAGGGGGAAGGTGTCGACTATGGCTACACCTTC. It specifies CAISQTQGEGVDYGYTF.

This chain connects TRBV5-1 to TRBJ2-1, with D uncertain. Germline CDR1 SGHRS, CDR2 YFSETQ. Trimming took off 0 bases at V and 0 bases at J, with 7 bases between the two ends. This CDR3 is 15 amino acids long. CDR3 protein: CASSLDASSYNEQFF. The CDR3, as DNA: TGCGCCAGCAGCTTGGACGCTAGCTCCTACAATGAGCAGTTCTTC.

This clonotype was found many times. In DNA form, the CDR3 reads TGTGCCAGTAGTATCCAGGGCGGAACTGAAGCTTTCTTT. Translated: CASSIQGGTEAFF. This sequence joins TRBV19 and TRBJ1-1; the D gene is possibly TRBD1 (5 bases). There are 13 residues in the CDR3. Germline V gene lookup returns CDR1 LNHDA and CDR2 SQIVND (reference sequence). The V gene lost 3 bases and the J gene lost 5 bases, with 10 bases spanning the gap.

This clonotype was detected ten times or more. The V call is TRBV5-4, the J call TRBJ1-2; 7 nucleotides agree with TRBD1. V was clipped by 5 bases and J by 6 bases; unmatched bases: 10. Germline V gene lookup returns CDR1 SGHNT and CDR2 YYREEE (reference sequence). The CDR3 is made up of 14 amino acids. The CDR3 here is CASSRWDSRDGYTF. For the CDR3, the DNA is TGTGCCAGCAGTCGTTGGGACAGCCGGGATGGCTACACCTTC.

This clonotype was recorded at least ten times. The chain recombines TRBV9 with TRBJ2-2; D gene unclear. Germline V CDR1 and CDR2: SGDLS, YYNGEE. The CDR3 covers 16 residues. Trimming took 0 bases from V and 3 from J, leaving 12 bases between them. The CDR3 DNA is TGTGCCAGCAGCGTAGCTAGGAACCTAGACACCGGGGAGCTGTTTTTT. Protein product: CASSVARNLDTGELFF. Looking up the rest from reference TRBV9 and TRBJ2-2 gives the full variable domain: DSGVTQTPKHLITATGQRVTLRCSPRSGDLSVYWYQQSLDQGLQFLIQYYNGEERAKGNILERFSAQQFPDLHSELNLSSLELGDSALYFCASSVARNLDTGELFFGEGSRLTVL.

Points on this clonotype: Given a much more abundant clone one base away, this may be a read error. The chain recombines TRBV18 with TRBJ1-1; unclear D gene. Looked up from germline, CDR1 is KGHSH and CDR2 is LQKENI. The CDR3 length is 14 residues. The CDR3 DNA is TGTGCCAGCCCACCGGAAGGATTGAACACTGAAGCTTTCTTT. It translates to CASPPEGLNTEAFF.

This clonotype showed up many times. V and J are TRBV7-9 and TRBJ1-2, with D perhaps matching TRBD1 (5 bases). The V and J ends lost 5 bases and 7 bases respectively, with 20 bases between them. The V gene's germline CDR1 is SEHNR and CDR2 FQNEAQ (reference sequence). This CDR3 is built from 15 residues. Here the CDR3 reads CASSLSSREVGGYTF. The CDR3 nucleotides read TGTGCCAGCAGCCTATCTTCCAGGGAAGTGGGTGGCTACACCTTC.

This clonotype was counted many times. This rearrangement joins TRBV9 to TRBJ1-2; no firm D call. CDR1 is SGDLS, CDR2 YYNGEE, per germline. Between the trimmed V and J ends, which lost 0 bases and 2 bases, there was a span of 8 bases. The CDR3 has 14 residues. The CDR3 protein is CASSVGGRNYGYTF. As DNA, the CDR3 is TGTGCCAGCAGCGTAGGAGGACGGAACTATGGCTACACCTTC.

This clonotype was observed a few times. V gene TRBV5-5 combines with J gene TRBJ1-1; D gene ambiguous. This CDR3 is 12 amino acids long. Germline V gene lookup returns CDR1 SGHKS and CDR2 YYEKEE (reference sequence). Trimming removed 0 bases from V and 3 bases from J, with 3 bases in between. CDR3 region: CASSLGYTEAFF. DNA of the CDR3: TGTGCCAGCAGCTTGGGGTACACTGAAGCTTTCTTT.

The gene calls are TRBV12-3 or TRBV12-4 and TRBJ2-2; D not certain. The CDR3 runs 12 residues. Trimming shortened V by 3 bases and J by 2 bases, and 1 base separated the two germline ends. The CDR3 nucleotides are TGTGCCAGCAGTTTCAACACCGGGGAGCTGTTTTTT. Protein: CASSFNTGELFF.

In this sample, this clonotype is medium-sized. The chain combines TRBV5-6 with TRBJ1-2, with 10 bases matching TRBD1. The CDR3 spans 14 residues. Germline CDR1 reads SGHDT; CDR2 reads YYEEEE. With V trimmed by 5 bases and J by 8 bases, 9 bases remained unmatched. The CDR3 loop reads CASRDLGQGEGYTF. The DNA of the CDR3 is TGTGCCAGCAGGGACCTAGGACAGGGGGAAGGCTACACCTTC.

CDR3 sequence (DNA): TGTGCCAGCAGTCCAACGGGACACCACTACGAGCAGTACTTC. Residues: CASSPTGHHYEQYF. J is TRBJ2-7 and V is TRBV12-3 or TRBV12-4; weak D call: TRBD1 (6 bases). CDR3 length equals 14 residues. With 5 bases removed from V and 3 bases from J, the gap between germline ends came to 14 bases.

The genes are TRBV7-2 and TRBJ1-2; the match to TRBD1 covers 11 bases. The V segment lost 5 bases and the J segment 4 bases; nucleotides outside the gene matches: 9. The CDR3 spans 16 residues. Germline lookup yields CDR1 SGHTA and CDR2 FQGNSA. CDR3 sequence: CASSMPRDRGIYGYTF. The CDR3 DNA reads as TGTGCCAGCAGCATGCCCCGGGACAGGGGGATCTATGGCTACACCTTC.

The chain recombines TRBV5-5 with TRBJ1-1; D gene uncertain. V lost 3 bases, J lost 3 bases, and 9 bases lay in between. CDR1 is SGHKS and CDR2 is YYEKEE in the germline V gene (reference sequence). This CDR3 spans 13 amino acids. CDR3 residues: CASSSDVHTEAFF. The DNA of the CDR3 is TGTGCCAGCAGCTCTGACGTCCACACTGAAGCTTTCTTT.

In its sample, this clonotype ranks as medium-sized. This rearrangement joins TRBV6-2 or TRBV6-3 to TRBJ2-6; 7 bases are shared with TRBD1. There are 16 residues in the CDR3. Trimming removed 2 bases from V and 2 bases from J; junction bases left unmatched: 3. CDR1 MNHEY and CDR2 SVGEGT come from the germline V gene. In nucleotides, the CDR3 is TGTGCCAGCAGTTACGAGGGGGCTACTGGGGCCAACGTCCTGACTTTC. Translated, it gives CASSYEGATGANVLTF.

V and J are TRBV19 and TRBJ2-2; TRBD2 matches 11 bases. The CDR3 loop spans 16 amino acids. After removal of 1 base from V and 4 bases from J, the junction contained 2 bases not matched to a gene. Germline-derived CDR1 and CDR2 are LNHDA and SQIVND (reference sequence). The CDR3 region has the DNA TGTGCCAGTAGTATAGGACTAGCGGGGATCACCGGGGAGCTGTTTTTT. This gives the protein CASSIGLAGITGELFF.

The table lists this clonotype with many counts. J is TRBJ2-1 and V is TRBV7-9, with D possibly matching TRBD2 (6 bases). Per the germline V gene, CDR1 is SEHNR and CDR2 is FQNEAQ (reference sequence). V gave up 2 bases and J gave up 0 bases, with 8 bases separating them. The CDR3 has 15 residues. CDR3 region: CASSLLGGSYNEQFF. For the CDR3, the DNA is TGTGCCAGCAGCTTATTGGGGGGCTCCTACAATGAGCAGTTCTTC. Supplemented by reference TRBV7-9 and TRBJ2-1, the full variable domain reads DTGVSQNPRHKITKRGQNVTFRCDPISEHNRLYWYRQTLGQGPEFLTYFQNEAQLEKSRLLSDRFSAERPKGSFSTLEIQRTEQGDSAMYLCASSLLGGSYNEQFFGPGTRLTVL.

The rearrangement links TRBV7-9 to TRBJ1-1; 7 bases match TRBD1. Germline CDR1 is SEHNR and CDR2 is FQNEAQ (reference sequence). The CDR3 covers 12 residues. V shed 0 bases, J shed 11 bases, and the junction held 3 bases outside the gene matches. The DNA of the CDR3 is TGTGCCAGCAGCTTAGCAGGGGGCTCTGCTTTCTTT. Its translation is CASSLAGGSAFF.

By share of the sample, this clonotype is medium-sized (0.01 to 0.1%). The chain is built from TRBV6-6 and TRBJ2-1; 8 nucleotides agree with TRBD2. This CDR3 contains 15 residues. The V gene's germline CDR1 is MNHNY and CDR2 SVGAGI (reference sequence). V was clipped by 1 base and J by 4 bases; unmatched bases: 3. DNA of the CDR3: TGTGCCAGCAGTTACTTGGCGGGGGGATACAATGAGCAGTTCTTC. Protein sequence: CASSYLAGGYNEQFF.

V is TRBV27 and J is TRBJ2-1, with 7 bases fitting TRBD2. The junction had 3 bases not matched to a gene; V was cut back by 0 bases and J by 10 bases. This CDR3 contains 13 residues. Germline lookup yields CDR1 MNHEY and CDR2 SMNVEV (reference sequence). The chain's CDR3 is CASSLSYGGEQFF. CDR3 bases: TGTGCCAGCAGTTTATCGTACGGGGGGGAGCAGTTCTTC.

This clonotype was picked up many times. The chain couples TRBV6-6 to TRBJ1-1, with D unresolved. This CDR3 is built from 15 residues. CDR1 is MNHNY and CDR2 is SVGAGI in the germline V gene (reference sequence). The V end lost 2 bases, the J end lost 8 bases, and 18 bases lay between the germline ends. The CDR3 DNA is TGTGCCAGCAGTTACCAGCTCCACACCCCCGGGGAAGCTTTCTTT. Protein sequence: CASSYQLHTPGEAFF.

There are many counts of this clonotype. This chain links TRBV29-1 with TRBJ2-5; the match to TRBD1 covers 10 bases. Germline V gives CDR1 SQVTM, CDR2 ANQGSEA. CDR3 length: 15 amino acids. The J segment lost 10 bases and the V segment lost 6 bases, leaving 17 bases of the junction unmatched. CDR3 loop: CSVPAGTGASRSQYF. As DNA, the CDR3 is TGCAGCGTACCCGCCGGGACAGGGGCTTCCCGGAGCCAGTACTTC.

V is TRBV6-5 and J is TRBJ1-2, with 7 nucleotides matching TRBD1. The CDR3 length is 11 residues. V shed 6 bases and J 5 bases; nucleotides not matched to a gene: 0. Germline V gene data show CDR1 as MNHEY and CDR2 as SVGAGI. In DNA, the CDR3 is TGTGCCAGCAGGACAGGGTATGGCTACACCTTC. Amino acids: CASRTGYGYTF.

This clonotype came up many times. This chain links TRBV6-2 or TRBV6-3 with TRBJ1-2; no firm D call. V lost 6 bases and J lost 8, with 10 bases in between. The germline gives CDR1 MNHEY, CDR2 SVGEGT. The CDR3 consists of 11 residues. CDR3 loop: CASRNPEGYTF. Here the CDR3 DNA reads TGTGCCAGCAGGAATCCGGAGGGCTACACCTTC.

This clonotype was counted ten times or more. The chain joins TRBV6-6 to TRBJ1-6; maybe TRBD1 (5 bases). Germline V gene data show CDR1 as MNHNY and CDR2 as SVGAGI (reference sequence). The CDR3 length is 14 residues. With 5 bases removed from V and 4 bases from J, the gap between germline ends came to 9 bases. This chain's CDR3 is CASSKDTYNSPLHF. The CDR3 region has the DNA TGTGCCAGCAGTAAGGACACTTATAATTCACCCCTCCACTTT.

This chain uses TRBV27 with TRBJ2-7; 7 bases line up with TRBD1. Trimming cost V 6 bases and J 3 bases; bases outside gene matches: 5. Germline CDR1 and CDR2: MNHEY and SMNVEV (reference sequence). The CDR3 has 13 amino acids. CDR3 in DNA: TGTGCCAGCAGCCCTGGACAGGTCTACGAGCAGTACTTC. Translation: CASSPGQVYEQYF.

This sequence joins TRBV6-1 and TRBJ2-7; D gene uncertain. V was clipped by 5 bases and J by 2 bases, with 7 bases between them. Germline V gene sequence: CDR1 MNHNS, CDR2 SASEGT. The CDR3 loop spans 12 amino acids. This CDR3 is CASSRLTYEQYF. CDR3 bases: TGTGCCAGCAGTAGGCTGACCTACGAGCAGTACTTC.